A selection of T cell receptor beta chains follows, all from one sample in a study of blood T cell repertoires in COVID-19. Sequenced by immunoSEQ multiplex PCR; TCRdb stores in-frame clones only, minus some. The profile shows around 100,000 clones, 88% of them singletons. The specimen sequenced was peripheral blood. These receptors all stem from a human donor in a cohort sampled during active COVID-19. Each CDR3 is given with its conserved first and last residue. A D gene is named only where the DNA matches it firmly. Where a row states a size, it is once, few, many or the class of an expanded clone; other rows omit it.

d_call: TRBD2
j_call: TRBJ2-7
v_call: TRBV4-3
clone_size: -
cdr3_nt: TGCGCCAGCAGCCAAGGAGCTAGCGGAGAGACCTACGAGCAGTACTTC
cdr3_aa: CASSQGASGETYEQYF

d_call: -
j_call: TRBJ1-1
v_call: TRBV6-4
clone_size: -
cdr3_nt: TGTGCCAGCAGGGGACACCACATGAACACTGAAGCTTTCTTT
cdr3_aa: CASRGHHMNTEAFF

d_call: -
j_call: TRBJ1-5
v_call: TRBV6-5
clone_size: -
cdr3_nt: TGTGCCAGCAGTTACTCTCCTCCCAGAAACAATCAGCCCCAGCATTTT
cdr3_aa: CASSYSPPRNNQPQHF

d_call: -
j_call: TRBJ2-7
v_call: TRBV11-1
clone_size: once
cdr3_nt: TGTGCCAGCAGCTCCCGGCGGCCAGACCAAGGCTACGAGCAGTACTTC
cdr3_aa: CASSSRRPDQGYEQYF

d_call: -
j_call: TRBJ1-1
v_call: TRBV2
clone_size: -
cdr3_nt: TGTGCCAGCAGTGGAGGACAGAACACTGAAGCTTTCTTT
cdr3_aa: CASSGGQNTEAFF

d_call: -
j_call: TRBJ2-3
v_call: TRBV13
clone_size: -
cdr3_nt: TGTGCCAGCAGCTTAAAGCAGGGTCTCACAGATACGCAGTATTTT
cdr3_aa: CASSLKQGLTDTQYF

d_call: TRBD1
j_call: TRBJ2-2
v_call: TRBV7-8
clone_size: -
cdr3_nt: TGTGCCAGCAGCCCCACCCGGGGACAGGGAATATCGAACACCGGGGAGCTGTTTTTT
cdr3_aa: CASSPTRGQGISNTGELFF

d_call: TRBD1
j_call: TRBJ2-7
v_call: TRBV27
clone_size: -
cdr3_nt: TGTGCCAGCAGCCCCGGGACAGGGGGGGCCTACGAGCAGTACTTC
cdr3_aa: CASSPGTGGAYEQYF

d_call: TRBD1
j_call: TRBJ1-2
v_call: TRBV24-1
clone_size: -
cdr3_nt: TGTGCCACCAGTGGGTGGACAGGGGAAGGCTACACCTTC
cdr3_aa: CATSGWTGEGYTF

d_call: TRBD1
j_call: TRBJ2-3
v_call: TRBV5-1
clone_size: -
cdr3_nt: TGCGCCAGCAGCTTGAGGACAGGGAGCAACACAGATACGCAGTATTTT
cdr3_aa: CASSLRTGSNTDTQYF

d_call: TRBD2
j_call: TRBJ2-2
v_call: TRBV27
clone_size: -
cdr3_nt: TGTGCCAGCAGTTTACGGGGGAGGGCTAACACCGGGGAGCTGTTTTTT
cdr3_aa: CASSLRGRANTGELFF